This T cell receptor (beta chain) derives from a study of T cell responses to AZD1222 COVID-19 vaccine. The study's findings and limits: Recipients of AZD1222 seropositive at baseline numbered only 5 or 6. Females made up more of the donors, who were largely white British, and clonal diversity may have come out too low.

As concerns this clone: The antigen remains unidentified.

The assay was immunoSEQ multiplex PCR, and TCRdb's table has in-frame clones only and misses some. The sample lists some 86,000 clones; 80% were seen once. Sample: peripheral blood, taken on day 0 of AZD1222 vaccination. This clonotype originated in an adult in good health.

For the CDR3, the DNA is TGTGCCAGTAATGGGGCTGTTTCTATGAACACTGAAGCTTTCTTT. It yields the protein CASNGAVSMNTEAFF. The J gene is TRBJ1-1, the V gene TRBV19; D is possibly TRBD1 (5 bases). This CDR3 is 15 amino acids long. CDR1 LNHDA and CDR2 SQIVND come from the germline V gene (reference sequence). Trimming took 7 bases from V and 0 from J, leaving 15 bases between them.